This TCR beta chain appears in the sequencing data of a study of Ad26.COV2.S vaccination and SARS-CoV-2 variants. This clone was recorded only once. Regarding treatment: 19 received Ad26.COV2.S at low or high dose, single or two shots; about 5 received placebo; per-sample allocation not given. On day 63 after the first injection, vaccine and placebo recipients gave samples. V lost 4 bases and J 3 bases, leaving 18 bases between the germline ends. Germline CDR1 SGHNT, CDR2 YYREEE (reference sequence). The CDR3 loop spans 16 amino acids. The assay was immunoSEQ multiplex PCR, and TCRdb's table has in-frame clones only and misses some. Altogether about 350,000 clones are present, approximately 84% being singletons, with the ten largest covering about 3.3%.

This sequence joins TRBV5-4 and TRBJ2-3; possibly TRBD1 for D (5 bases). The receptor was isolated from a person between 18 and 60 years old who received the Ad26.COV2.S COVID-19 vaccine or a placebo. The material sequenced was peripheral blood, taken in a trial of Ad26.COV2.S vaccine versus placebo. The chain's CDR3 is CASSPPQGLGTDTQYF. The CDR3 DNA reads TGTGCCAGCAGCCCACCCCAGGGCCTCGGAACAGATACGCAGTATTTT.